The rows below give T cell receptor beta chains drawn from one sample of a study of spatial heterogeneity in lung cancer. In TCRdb, the 5' RACE reads were re-called with MiXCR into one record per CDR3 protein. The sample carries about 8,100 distinct CDR3 sequences, 4.5% to 6% recorded once. Material: lung tumor tissue, obtained at surgery. Receptor source: a male donor with early-stage non-small cell lung cancer. Both conserved end residues are part of each CDR3. Fields, in order: D gene, clone size, V gene, J gene, CDR3 DNA, CDR3 protein. D genes are given only for firm matches. Expanded clones are given a class, and other clones once, few, many or no size at all.

D: TRBD2; size: medium-sized; V: TRBV5-1; J: TRBJ2-1; DNA: TGCGCCAGCAGCCTCAAGCTAGCGGGAGAGACGGAGCAGTTCTTC; CDR3: CASSLKLAGETEQFF
D: -; size: many; V: TRBV19; J: TRBJ1-1; DNA: TGTGCCAGTAGTTCCCGAGCGGGGGAAGGAGTGACTTTCTTT; CDR3: CASSSRAGEGVTFF
D: -; size: many; V: TRBV30; J: TRBJ2-2; DNA: TGTGCCTGGAGTCGACTAGCGAACACCGGGGAGCTGTTTTTT; CDR3: CAWSRLANTGELFF
D: -; size: medium-sized; V: TRBV6-5; J: TRBJ1-2; DNA: TGTGCCAGCAGTTACGGGAACTATGGCTACACCTTC; CDR3: CASSYGNYGYTF
D: TRBD2; size: many; V: TRBV4-3; J: TRBJ2-1; DNA: TGCGCCAGCAGCCAGGGAGTGGGGACTAGCGGGAGCGTTGAGCAGTTCTTC; CDR3: CASSQGVGTSGSVEQFF
D: -; size: -; V: TRBV29-1; J: TRBJ2-2; DNA: TGCAGCGGGAACAGGATTTCCACCGGGGAGCTGTTTTTT; CDR3: CSGNRISTGELFF
D: -; size: many; V: TRBV5-1; J: TRBJ2-5; DNA: TGCGCCAGCAGCGCGGCGGGGCATACCATCCAAGAGACCCAGTACTTC; CDR3: CASSAAGHTIQETQYF
D: -; size: many; V: TRBV6-5; J: TRBJ2-2; DNA: TGTGCCAGCAGAACGGGGGACAGTAACACCGGGGAGCTGTTTTTT; CDR3: CASRTGDSNTGELFF
D: -; size: few; V: TRBV3-1; J: TRBJ2-3; DNA: TGTGCCAGCAGCGCCACCGGCGGCACAGATACGCAGTATTTT; CDR3: CASSATGGTDTQYF
D: -; size: -; V: TRBV11-2; J: TRBJ2-7; DNA: TGTGCCAGCAGCTCCTACTCGGGGCCTTACGAGCAGTACTTC; CDR3: CASSSYSGPYEQYF
D: -; size: many; V: TRBV24-1; J: TRBJ2-1; DNA: TGTGCCACCAGTTTATACAATGAGCAGTTCTTC; CDR3: CATSLYNEQFF
D: -; size: -; V: TRBV20-1; J: TRBJ2-3; DNA: TGCAGTGCCGAGGCTAGGGGAACGACAGATACGCAGTATTTT; CDR3: CSAEARGTTDTQYF
D: -; size: few; V: TRBV6-5; J: TRBJ1-5; DNA: TGTGCCAGCAGCCCCGCCGGGGGGGACCAGCCCCAGCATTTT; CDR3: CASSPAGGDQPQHF
D: TRBD2; size: many; V: TRBV2; J: TRBJ2-3; DNA: TGTGCCAGCAGTGAACTAGCGGGAGGGCCGGCGGATACGCAGTATTTT; CDR3: CASSELAGGPADTQYF
D: -; size: many; V: TRBV12-3/TRBV12-4; J: TRBJ2-7; DNA: TGTGCCAGCAGTTTATTCGGGGGATCCTACGAGCAGTACTTC; CDR3: CASSLFGGSYEQYF
D: -; size: many; V: TRBV20-1; J: TRBJ2-1; DNA: TGCAGTGCTTCAAGCAATGAGCAGTTCTTC; CDR3: CSASSNEQFF
D: TRBD2; size: medium-sized; V: TRBV12-3/TRBV12-4; J: TRBJ2-7; DNA: TGTGCCAGCAGTCTCCTAAGGACTAGCGGTACTCGAGAGCAGTACTTC; CDR3: CASSLLRTSGTREQYF
D: -; size: -; V: TRBV20-1; J: TRBJ1-1; DNA: TGCAGTGCTAGAGAACAGACCACTGAAGCTTTCTTT; CDR3: CSAREQTTEAFF
D: TRBD1; size: many; V: TRBV2; J: TRBJ1-5; DNA: TGTGCCAGCAGTGAAGGCAATACAGGGGAAGTTCAGCCCCAGCATTTT; CDR3: CASSEGNTGEVQPQHF
D: TRBD2; size: many; V: TRBV11-2; J: TRBJ2-3; DNA: TGTGCCAGCAGCAGATTCGGGACTAGCGTTTCCACAGATACGCAGTATTTT; CDR3: CASSRFGTSVSTDTQYF
D: TRBD2; size: many; V: TRBV7-2; J: TRBJ2-5; DNA: TGTGCCAGCAGCCGGGGGGGAGAGGAGACCCAGTACTTC; CDR3: CASSRGGEETQYF
D: -; size: medium-sized; V: TRBV5-6; J: TRBJ2-4; DNA: TGTGCCAGCAGCCCAAGGACAGTGAAAAACATTCAGTACTTC; CDR3: CASSPRTVKNIQYF
D: -; size: many; V: TRBV4-1; J: TRBJ2-1; DNA: TGCGCCAGCAGCCAAGGCCCTAGCTGGGGCGGGGAGCAGTTCTTC; CDR3: CASSQGPSWGGEQFF
D: -; size: -; V: TRBV19; J: TRBJ1-1; DNA: TGTGCCAGTAGTATTGATAGCAGGGCCAACACTGAAGCTTTCTTT; CDR3: CASSIDSRANTEAFF